This record looks at one TCR beta chain sequence and its context. This record comes from a study of blood T cell repertoires in COVID-19. Authors' analysis steps: Nucleated cell number was recorded as an estimate derived from reference gene primer amplification. Sequencing used immunoSEQ multiplex PCR; TCRdb keeps in-frame clones, though not all of them. That table is the source of V, J and clone size, and D and trimming were worked out from the DNA. This table has tens of thousands of clones, about 70% appearing once. Material: peripheral blood. The receptor was isolated from a man at least 80 years old with acute or convalescent COVID-19.

The CDR3 DNA is TGTGCCAGCAGCACGGTCACAGATCCTGGCCAGCCCCAGCATTTT. Encoded protein: CASSTVTDPGQPQHF. The chain couples TRBV5-6 to TRBJ1-5; D call uncertain. This CDR3 is 15 amino acids long. The V and J ends lost 4 bases and 7 bases respectively, with 18 bases between them. CDR1 SGHDT and CDR2 YYEEEE come from the germline V gene.